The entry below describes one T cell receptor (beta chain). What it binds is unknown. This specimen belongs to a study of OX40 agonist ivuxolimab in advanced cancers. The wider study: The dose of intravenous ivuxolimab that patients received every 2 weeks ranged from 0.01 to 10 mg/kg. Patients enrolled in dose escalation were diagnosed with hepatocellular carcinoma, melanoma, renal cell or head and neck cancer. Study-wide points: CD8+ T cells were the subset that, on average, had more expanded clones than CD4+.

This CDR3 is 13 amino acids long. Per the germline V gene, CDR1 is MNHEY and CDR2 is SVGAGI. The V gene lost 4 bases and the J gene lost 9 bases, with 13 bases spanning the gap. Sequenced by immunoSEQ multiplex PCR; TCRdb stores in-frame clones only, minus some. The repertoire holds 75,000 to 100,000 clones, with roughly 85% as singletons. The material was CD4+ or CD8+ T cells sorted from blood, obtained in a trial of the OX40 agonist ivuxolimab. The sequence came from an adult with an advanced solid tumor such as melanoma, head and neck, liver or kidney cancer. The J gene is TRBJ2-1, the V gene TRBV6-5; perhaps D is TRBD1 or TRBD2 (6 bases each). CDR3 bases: TGTGCCAGCAGTTTGGTCAGGGGAGGTGAGCAGTTCTTC. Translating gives CASSLVRGGEQFF.